The rows below give T cell receptor beta chains drawn from one sample of a study of identical twins' blood T cells. TCRdb reprocessed the 5' RACE reads via MiXCR and lists one record per CDR3 protein. In the table there are approximately 310 distinct CDR3 sequences, over 60% of which are singletons. Input material: PBMCs. Every receptor here comes from a woman aged 18-55 years in good health. Each CDR3 is given with its conserved first and last residue. The D gene is left open where the match is weak. The size of a clone is reported for some rows only, either as once, few or many, or as a class for expanded clones.

V: TRBV11-2; D: TRBD1; length: 15; size: few; J: TRBJ1-3; CDR3: CASSSRTGIGNTIYF; DNA: TGTGCCAGCAGCTCCCGGACAGGGATTGGAAACACCATATATTTT
V: TRBV4-3; D: NA; length: 14; size: NA; J: TRBJ1-1; CDR3: CASSPAGTNTEAFF; DNA: TGCGCCAGCAGCCCGGCAGGGACGAACACTGAAGCTTTCTTT
V: TRBV7-6; D: NA; length: 19; size: few; J: TRBJ1-5; CDR3: CASSLVSGDGSGSNQPQHF; DNA: TGTGCCAGCAGCTTAGTGTCAGGGGATGGGAGCGGGAGCAATCAGCCCCAGCATTTT
V: TRBV4-1; D: NA; length: 15; size: NA; J: TRBJ1-5; CDR3: CASSQGEGRRQPQHF; DNA: TGCGCCAGCAGCCAAGGCGAGGGGCGCCGTCAGCCCCAGCATTTT
V: TRBV6-1; D: NA; length: 15; size: NA; J: TRBJ1-1; CDR3: CASSEAQGAYTEAFF; DNA: TGTGCCAGCAGTGAAGCGCAGGGTGCTTACACTGAAGCTTTCTTT
V: TRBV19; D: NA; length: 14; size: NA; J: TRBJ1-5; CDR3: CASSGATNNQPQHF; DNA: TGTGCCAGTAGTGGCGCCACAAACAATCAGCCCCAGCATTTT
V: TRBV6-5; D: TRBD2; length: 15; size: large; J: TRBJ2-1; CDR3: CASSLTSGANNEQFF; DNA: TGTGCCAGCAGCCTGACTAGCGGGGCTAACAATGAGCAGTTCTTC
V: TRBV5-6; D: NA; length: 11; size: NA; J: TRBJ1-1; CDR3: CASSSRFEAFF; DNA: TGTGCCAGCAGCTCCAGGTTTGAAGCTTTCTTT
V: TRBV4-1; D: NA; length: 13; size: few; J: TRBJ1-3; CDR3: CASSQQDGNTIYF; DNA: TGCGCCAGCAGCCAACAAGACGGAAACACCATATATTTT
V: TRBV24-1; D: TRBD2; length: 18; size: NA; J: TRBJ2-2; CDR3: CATSDPQTSGRVTGELFF; DNA: TGTGCCACCAGTGATCCTCAGACTAGCGGGAGAGTCACCGGGGAGCTGTTTTTT
V: TRBV12-3/TRBV12-4; D: NA; length: 16; size: NA; J: TRBJ1-2; CDR3: CASSLGRERANYGYTF; DNA: TGTGCCAGCAGTTTAGGACGGGAACGGGCTAACTATGGCTACACCTTC
V: TRBV20-1; D: NA; length: 13; size: NA; J: TRBJ1-6; CDR3: CSARPSLVSPLHF; DNA: TGCAGTGCTAGACCCAGCCTAGTCTCACCCCTCCACTTT
V: TRBV7-6; D: TRBD1; length: 13; size: NA; J: TRBJ2-7; CDR3: CASSHTEDREEYF; DNA: TGTGCCAGCAGCCATACCGAGGACAGGGAGGAGTACTTC
V: TRBV10-2; D: NA; length: 18; size: NA; J: TRBJ2-2; CDR3: CASSDGIGAVVNTGELFF; DNA: TGCGCCAGCAGTGATGGGATCGGTGCCGTCGTGAACACCGGGGAGCTGTTTTTT
V: TRBV7-9; D: NA; length: 13; size: NA; J: TRBJ1-1; CDR3: CASSYTPNTEAFF; DNA: TGTGCCAGCAGCTATACACCGAACACTGAAGCTTTCTTT
V: TRBV12-3/TRBV12-4; D: TRBD1; length: 16; size: NA; J: TRBJ2-1; CDR3: CASSLVGTGRINEQFF; DNA: TGTGCCAGCAGTTTAGTCGGGACAGGGAGAATTAATGAGCAGTTCTTC
V: TRBV18; D: NA; length: 14; size: once; J: TRBJ1-1; CDR3: CASSLPGANTEAFF; DNA: TGTGCCAGCTCACTACCAGGGGCGAACACTGAAGCTTTCTTT
V: TRBV6-5; D: NA; length: 14; size: few; J: TRBJ1-1; CDR3: CASSFHPGNLGAFF; DNA: TGTGCCAGCAGTTTCCACCCCGGGAACCTAGGGGCTTTCTTT
V: TRBV7-2; D: TRBD1; length: 13; size: few; J: TRBJ1-3; CDR3: CASSINRGNTIYF; DNA: TGTGCCAGCAGCATCAACAGGGGGAACACCATATATTTT
V: TRBV11-2; D: TRBD1; length: 14; size: NA; J: TRBJ1-1; CDR3: CASSLVGQGEGAFF; DNA: TGTGCCAGCAGCTTAGTAGGCCAGGGGGAAGGAGCTTTCTTT
V: TRBV4-3; D: NA; length: 14; size: NA; J: TRBJ1-5; CDR3: CASSQEGLGQPQHF; DNA: TGCGCCAGCAGCCAAGAGGGTCTGGGTCAGCCCCAGCATTTT
V: TRBV11-3; D: TRBD2; length: 15; size: NA; J: TRBJ2-1; CDR3: CASSSSGTAYNEQLF; DNA: TGTGCCAGCAGCTCGAGCGGGACGGCCTACAATGAGCAGCTCTTC
V: TRBV5-6; D: NA; length: 13; size: NA; J: TRBJ2-5; CDR3: CASSLREGETQYF; DNA: TGTGCCAGCAGCTTGCGTGAAGGGGAGACCCAGTACTTC
V: TRBV4-1; D: TRBD1; length: 15; size: NA; J: TRBJ1-2; CDR3: CASSQEGTGVGGYTF; DNA: TGCGCCAGCAGCCAAGAGGGGACAGGGGTCGGTGGCTACACCTTC
V: TRBV19; D: NA; length: 13; size: NA; J: TRBJ1-1; CDR3: CASSKTVNTEAFF; DNA: TGTGCCAGTAGTAAAACAGTTAACACTGAAGCTTTCTTT
V: TRBV6-5; D: TRBD2; length: 13; size: few; J: TRBJ2-3; CDR3: CASSFSGGDTQYF; DNA: TGTGCCAGCAGTTTCAGCGGGGGCGATACGCAGTATTTT
V: TRBV2; D: NA; length: 15; size: hyperexpanded; J: TRBJ1-4; CDR3: CASNGLAGTNEKLFF; DNA: TGTGCCAGCAACGGCCTCGCGGGGACTAATGAAAAACTGTTTTTT
V: TRBV28; D: NA; length: 15; size: NA; J: TRBJ2-1; CDR3: CASSFLGAETNEQFF; DNA: TGTGCCAGCAGTTTTTTAGGGGCAGAGACAAATGAGCAGTTCTTC